Following are 16 T cell receptor beta chains from one sample sequenced in a study of blood T cells in healthy people across ages. Sample-barcoded 5' priming and a J-beta primer mix drove a second PCR of about 6 to 12 cycles. Via MiXCR, TCRdb re-called the 5' RACE reads, giving one row per CDR3 protein. The sample includes approximately 680,000 distinct CDR3 sequences, approximately 29% seen only once; the top ten take approximately 15%. Sequencing input: blood. Receptors were obtained from a woman aged 80 or over in good health.

This CDR3 is CASSQGQGWNYEQYF. The CDR3, as DNA: TGTGCCAGCAGCCAAGGACAGGGATGGAACTACGAGCAGTACTTC. The V and J genes are TRBV14 and TRBJ2-7; 7 bases are shared with TRBD1. Germline V gene lookup returns CDR1 SGHDN and CDR2 FVKESK. The V gene end was trimmed by 1 base and the J gene end by 3 bases; junction bases not matched to a gene: 6. The CDR3 is 15 residues long.

The chain is built from TRBV21-1 and TRBJ1-1. TRBV21-1 has pseudogene status. CDR3 length equals 14 residues. CDR3 residues: CVSSKSTWATEAFF. The CDR3 nucleotides are TGTGTCAGCAGCAAATCTACTTGGGCCACTGAAGCTTTCTTT.

Details on this clonotype: A read error may account for a junction end that differs from germline. The V call is TRBV7-2, the J call TRBJ2-7, with D tentatively TRBD2 (5 bases). Germline V gene sequence: CDR1 SGHTA, CDR2 FQGNSA. The CDR3 spans 16 residues. CDR3 coding DNA: TGCGCCAGCAGCTCTTCCGGCGCGGGCGCAGCCTACGAGCAGTACTTC. Translation: CASSSSGAGAAYEQYF. Full variable domain (outside the CDR3, taken from reference TRBV7-2 and TRBJ2-7): GAGVSQSPSNKVTEKGKDVELRCDPISGHTALYWYRQSLGQGLEFLIYFQGNSAPDKSGLPSDRFSAERTGGSVSTLTIQRTQQEDSAVYLCASSSSGAGAAYEQYFGPGTRLTVT.

The J gene is TRBJ1-2, the V gene TRBV20-1; D is uncertain. The CDR3 consists of 14 residues. Per the germline V gene, CDR1 is DFQATT and CDR2 is SNEGSKA (reference sequence). Trimming took off 0 bases at V and 8 bases at J, with 16 bases between the two ends. The CDR3 region has the DNA TGCAGTGCTAGAGAGAATCTAGTCGGGCACGGCTACACCTTC. Translated: CSARENLVGHGYTF.

This clonotype was counted at least ten times. V gene TRBV7-2 combines with J gene TRBJ2-3, with 10 bases fitting TRBD2. The V and J ends lost 3 bases and 2 bases, in that order; junction bases with no gene match: 5. There are 16 residues in the CDR3. The germline CDR1 and CDR2 sequences are SGHTA and FQGNSA. CDR3: CASSFSGGRITDTQYF. CDR3 DNA: TGTGCCAGCAGCTTTAGCGGGGGGCGGATCACAGATACGCAGTATTTT.

This clonotype occurred a few times. This rearrangement joins TRBV7-8 to TRBJ1-1, with D perhaps matching TRBD1 (6 bases). CDR1 and CDR2 (germline): SGHVS, FQNEAQ. The CDR3 is 15 residues long. The V end was cut by 1 base, the J end by 4 bases, with 13 bases between. In DNA, the CDR3 is TGTGCCAGCAGCTTAGAGGGGGGTAGGAGCACTGAAGCTTTCTTT. As protein: CASSLEGGRSTEAFF.

To note about this clonotype: Compared with germline, one end of the junction differs, possibly owing to a read error. V usage is TRBV20-1 and J usage is TRBJ2-4; weak D call: TRBD1 (6 bases). This CDR3 contains 12 residues. CDR1 is DFQATT, CDR2 SNEGSKA, per germline (reference sequence). CDR3 protein: CNARGTGLEQCF. In DNA form, the CDR3 reads TGCAATGCTAGAGGCACAGGGCTCGAGCAGTGCTTC.

The chain couples TRBV6-6 to TRBJ2-2, with TRBD2 matching 12 bases. J gave up 5 bases and V 7 bases, and 5 bases lay outside the gene matches. In germline, CDR1 is MNHNY, CDR2 SVGAGI (reference sequence). The CDR3 has 15 amino acids. CDR3 loop: CASTGLAGNTGELFF. The CDR3 DNA follows: TGTGCCAGCACCGGACTAGCGGGAAATACCGGGGAGCTGTTTTTT.

This clonotype was detected many times. The V call is TRBV7-2, the J call TRBJ1-2; 7 positions match TRBD1. CDR3 size: 13 residues. The germline CDR1 and CDR2 sequences are SGHTA and FQGNSA. V shed 5 bases and J 3 bases; nucleotides not matched to a gene: 3. Here the CDR3 reads CASSPGTDYGYTF. CDR3 DNA sequence: TGTGCCAGCAGCCCCGGGACAGACTATGGCTACACCTTC.

This rearrangement joins TRBV9 to TRBJ2-3; D unresolved. Germline V gives CDR1 SGDLS, CDR2 YYNGEE. V lost 0 bases and J lost 6, with 14 bases in between. The CDR3 is made up of 15 amino acids. The CDR3 spells CASSVDPTRHDTQYF. The CDR3 DNA reads as TGTGCCAGCAGCGTAGACCCGACACGGCACGATACGCAGTATTTT.

This clonotype was counted many times. This chain uses TRBV7-8 with TRBJ1-1, with a possible D match to TRBD1 (6 bases). Germline loops: CDR1 SGHVS, CDR2 FQNEAQ. The length of the CDR3 is 14 residues. V gave up 4 bases and J gave up 3 bases, with 12 bases separating them. CDR3 sequence reads: CASSSWGADTEAFF. The CDR3 bases are TGTGCCAGCAGCTCCTGGGGGGCGGACACTGAAGCTTTCTTT.

The chain couples TRBV3-1 to TRBJ1-2; TRBD1 might be the D (6 bases). The ends were cut back, 2 bases at V and 3 bases at J, with 10 bases in the middle. CDR1 and CDR2 (germline): LGHDT, YNNKEL (reference sequence). This CDR3 has 14 residues. Here the CDR3 DNA reads TGTGCCAGCAGCCAACGGGGGGCCGACTATGGCTACACCTTC. Translation gives CASSQRGADYGYTF.

The sample holds a few counts of this clonotype. The V call is TRBV7-2, the J call TRBJ2-1, with 9 bases aligning to TRBD2. The V gene's germline CDR1 is SGHTA and CDR2 FQGNSA. V shed 0 bases, J shed 7 bases, and the junction held 4 bases outside the gene matches. The CDR3 has 15 amino acids. The CDR3 region is CASSLADSGSNEQFF. The CDR3, as DNA: TGTGCCAGCAGCTTAGCCGATAGCGGGAGTAATGAGCAGTTCTTC.

This clonotype occurred many times. The chain carries TRBV30 and TRBJ2-3, with TRBD1 matching 8 bases. The CDR3 is 12 residues long. The germline gives CDR1 GTSNPN, CDR2 SVGIG (reference sequence). V lost 8 bases to trimming and J lost 5 bases; unmatched junction nucleotides: 6. CDR3 sequence reads: CASNRGKDTQYF. CDR3 in DNA: TGTGCCAGTAACAGGGGGAAAGATACGCAGTATTTT. The variable domain in full, with the rest retrieved from reference TRBV30 and TRBJ2-3, is SQTIHQWPATLVQPVGSPLSLECTVEGTSNPNLYWYRQAAGRGLQLLFYSVGIGQISSEVPQNLSASRPQDRQFILSSKKLLLSDSGFYLCASNRGKDTQYFGPGTRLTVL.

This clonotype showed up many times. The chain couples TRBV3-1 to TRBJ1-6; 7 bases map to TRBD1. CDR3 length: 12 amino acids. The germline CDR1 and CDR2 sequences are LGHDT and YNNKEL (reference sequence). J was trimmed by 14 bases and V by 4 bases; bases with no gene match: 5. The CDR3 loop reads CASSLQGLTLHF. Here the CDR3 DNA reads TGTGCCAGCAGCCTACAGGGGCTCACCCTCCACTTT.

Comments on this clonotype: One end of the junction varies from germline; a read error may be responsible. V is TRBV7-9 and J is TRBJ2-1; TRBD2 matches 13 bases. CDR1 and CDR2 (germline): SEHNR, FQNEAQ (reference sequence). The CDR3 has 15 residues. The DNA for the CDR3 is TGTGCCAGTAGCTTAGGGGGACTAGCGGGATCTGAGCAGTTCTTC. Translation gives CASSLGGLAGSEQFF.